One and the same sample provided the 27 T cell receptor beta chains below, sequenced in a study of early T cells in non-severe SARS-CoV-2 infection. TCRdb re-analysed the 5' RACE reads in MiXCR, keeping a single row per CDR3 protein. The sample yields some 77,000 distinct CDR3 sequences, more than 7.5% seen once. The source material was whole blood. These receptors originate from an adult who was a healthcare worker with PCR-confirmed SARS-CoV-2 infection or an uninfected control (not recorded which).

At least ten counts were recorded for this clonotype. The rearrangement uses TRBV19 and TRBJ2-3, with a weak D call TRBD2 (5 bases). In germline, CDR1 is LNHDA, CDR2 SQIVND (reference sequence). V was cut by 3 bases and J by 2 bases, with 9 bases left in between. CDR3 size: 14 residues. This CDR3 reads CASSIGGDTDTQYF. The CDR3 DNA reads as TGTGCCAGTAGTATTGGAGGAGACACAGATACGCAGTATTTT. Filled out from reference TRBV19 and TRBJ2-3, the complete variable domain reads DGGITQSPKYLFRKEGQNVTLSCEQNLNHDAMYWYRQDPGQGLRLIYYSQIVNDFQKGDIAEGYSVSREKKESFPLTVTSAQKNPTAFYLCASSIGGDTDTQYFGPGTRLTVL.

This chain uses TRBV4-1 with TRBJ2-5; D gene unclear. V was trimmed by 1 base and J by 0 bases, leaving 9 bases between them. From germline, CDR1 is MGHRA and CDR2 YSYEKL. The CDR3 is 15 residues long. The CDR3 sequence is CASSQAASYQETQYF. DNA for the CDR3: TGCGCCAGCAGCCAAGCGGCAAGTTACCAAGAGACCCAGTACTTC.

This clonotype was observed a handful of times. This sequence joins TRBV7-2 and TRBJ2-1; D is uncertain. Germline assignment: CDR1 SGHTA and CDR2 FQGNSA. Trimming pared 5 bases from V and 8 bases from J, leaving 10 bases between. CDR3 length: 12 residues. CDR3 amino acids: CASSILLHEQFF. The CDR3 DNA reads TGTGCCAGCAGCATACTCCTCCATGAGCAGTTCTTC. Full variable domain (outside the CDR3, taken from reference TRBV7-2 and TRBJ2-1): GAGVSQSPSNKVTEKGKDVELRCDPISGHTALYWYRQSLGQGLEFLIYFQGNSAPDKSGLPSDRFSAERTGGSVSTLTIQRTQQEDSAVYLCASSILLHEQFFGPGTRLTVL.

This clonotype was observed a few times. The J gene is TRBJ2-7, the V gene TRBV20-1; D possibly uses TRBD1 or TRBD2 (5 bases each). Germline CDR1 is DFQATT and CDR2 is SNEGSKA (reference sequence). Trimming pared 3 bases from V and 9 bases from J, leaving 12 bases between. This CDR3 comprises 11 residues. CDR3 sequence (DNA): TGCAGTGCTAGCTGGGACCTGGGGCAGTACTTC. This gives the protein CSASWDLGQYF.

This clonotype was recorded many times. V is TRBV7-2 and J is TRBJ1-1; tentative D call: TRBD1 (6 bases). V lost 5 bases, J lost 4 bases, and 17 bases lay in between. There are 15 residues in the CDR3. Germline values: CDR1 SGHTA, CDR2 FQGNSA. The CDR3: CASSPGHRRGTEAFF. The DNA for the CDR3 is TGTGCCAGCAGCCCGGGACATCGGCGCGGCACTGAAGCTTTCTTT.

This rearrangement joins TRBV2 to TRBJ2-3; the match to TRBD2 covers 12 bases. The CDR3 spans 16 residues. The V gene end was trimmed by 5 bases and the J gene end by 4 bases; junction bases not matched to a gene: 7. Germline V gives CDR1 SNHLY, CDR2 FYNNEI. CDR3 protein: CASSPLTSGRSDTQYF. DNA for the CDR3: TGTGCCAGCAGTCCCCTGACTAGCGGGAGATCAGATACGCAGTATTTT.

The rearrangement joins TRBV10-1 to TRBJ2-3; D is unclear. The CDR3 runs to 15 residues. V gave up 0 bases and J gave up 1 base, with 8 bases separating them. Germline V gives CDR1 WNHNN, CDR2 SYGVQD (reference sequence). This CDR3 reads CASSESGKGTDTQYF. CDR3 nucleotide sequence: TGCGCCAGCAGTGAGTCAGGGAAGGGCACAGATACGCAGTATTTT.

The chain is built from TRBV28 and TRBJ1-6; no firm D call. The V and J ends lost 4 bases and 10 bases respectively, with 14 bases between them. Germline V CDR1 and CDR2: MDHEN, SYDVKM. The CDR3 runs 14 residues. In DNA form, the CDR3 reads TGTGCCAGCAGTTCGAGGGCGGTTTCCTCACCCCTCCACTTT. Protein product: CASSSRAVSSPLHF.

This clonotype was detected many times. The chain couples TRBV5-4 to TRBJ2-7, with TRBD2 matching over 8 bases. The ends lost 4 bases at V and 0 bases at J; junction bases unmatched: 12. This CDR3 is built from 17 residues. The germline CDR1 and CDR2 sequences are SGHNT and YYREEE (reference sequence). In nucleotides, the CDR3 is TGTGCCAGCAGCCAGCCACTAGCGGCAGGAAGCTCCTACGAGCAGTACTTC. Translated: CASSQPLAAGSSYEQYF.

This clonotype has a count of ten or more. The chain recombines TRBV29-1 with TRBJ1-2, with D possibly being TRBD1 (6 bases). Per the germline V gene, CDR1 is SQVTM and CDR2 is ANQGSEA. Trimming took 6 bases from V and 0 from J, leaving 14 bases between them. This CDR3 is built from 14 residues. The CDR3 DNA follows: TGCAGCGTAGGGCTGGGGGCGGCTAACTATGGCTACACCTTC. Protein product: CSVGLGAANYGYTF.

The genes are TRBV7-9 and TRBJ1-1; tentatively, D is TRBD1 (6 bases). Trimming removed 2 bases at V and 4 bases at J, with 17 bases between. The CDR3 contains 16 residues. Looked up from germline, CDR1 is SEHNR and CDR2 is FQNEAQ (reference sequence). This chain's CDR3 is CASSLFKGGGPTEAFF. The CDR3 DNA is TGTGCCAGCAGCTTATTTAAGGGGGGAGGGCCCACTGAAGCTTTCTTT.

This clonotype turned up a few times. The chain combines TRBV5-6 with TRBJ2-5, with 7 bases identical to TRBD1. CDR3 length equals 12 residues. Germline V gene data show CDR1 as SGHDT and CDR2 as YYEEEE. With V trimmed by 4 bases and J by 7 bases, 4 bases remained unmatched. CDR3 loop: CASSRTGGTQYF. The CDR3 nucleotides are TGTGCCAGCAGCCGGACAGGAGGGACCCAGTACTTC.

This clonotype was seen ten or more times. This chain connects TRBV12-3 or TRBV12-4 to TRBJ1-6; tentative D call: TRBD1 (5 bases). Trimming took 7 bases from V and 7 from J, leaving 8 bases between them. The CDR3 sequence is 12 residues long. This CDR3 is CASTGGNSPLHF. CDR3 coding DNA: TGTGCCAGCACGGGGGGGAATTCACCCCTCCACTTT.

A few counts support this clonotype. J is TRBJ2-2 and V is TRBV4-2; tentative D call: TRBD2 (6 bases). The germline V gene has CDR1 LGHNA and CDR2 YNFKEQ. The CDR3 totals 16 residues. V was trimmed by 4 bases and J by 1 base, leaving 13 bases between them. The CDR3 region has the DNA TGTGCCAGCAGCCCAAGACTAGTTGGGAACACCGGGGAGCTGTTTTTT. It translates to CASSPRLVGNTGELFF.

The rearrangement links TRBV7-2 to TRBJ2-3; 7 bases match TRBD1. Per germline, CDR1 SGHTA and CDR2 FQGNSA. The trim removed 5 bases at V and 0 bases at J, leaving 8 bases unmatched. This CDR3 has 16 residues. The CDR3 sequence: CASSTRQGSSTDTQYF. The DNA for the CDR3 is TGTGCCAGCAGCACCAGACAGGGAAGTAGCACAGATACGCAGTATTTT. Supplemented by reference TRBV7-2 and TRBJ2-3, the full variable domain reads GAGVSQSPSNKVTEKGKDVELRCDPISGHTALYWYRQSLGQGLEFLIYFQGNSAPDKSGLPSDRFSAERTGGSVSTLTIQRTQQEDSAVYLCASSTRQGSSTDTQYFGPGTRLTVL.

This clonotype was seen repeatedly, ten times or more. This sequence joins TRBV11-2 and TRBJ2-1, with TRBD1 as a possible D gene (6 bases). The ends were cut back, 5 bases at V and 7 bases at J, with 9 bases in the middle. The CDR3 has 12 amino acids. Germline assignment: CDR1 SGHAT and CDR2 FQNNGV. CDR3 nucleotides: TGTGCCAGCAGCCCTCAGGGGAATGAGCAGTTCTTC. It specifies CASSPQGNEQFF.

The chain couples TRBV20-1 to TRBJ2-7; weak D call: TRBD1 (6 bases). The CDR3 is 13 amino acids. The germline gives CDR1 DFQATT, CDR2 SNEGSKA (reference sequence). The V end was cut by 6 bases, the J end by 2 bases, with 14 bases between. This CDR3 reads CSAGKGDTYEQYF. CDR3 bases: TGCAGTGCCGGGAAGGGGGACACCTACGAGCAGTACTTC.

This clonotype came up many times. The CDR3: CATSGLDSTGELFF. The CDR3 coding sequence is TGTGCCACCTCTGGACTTGATAGCACCGGGGAGCTGTTTTTT. The V and J genes are TRBV24-1 and TRBJ2-2; D perhaps matches TRBD2 (5 bases). V was clipped by 9 bases and J by 4 bases, with 14 bases between them. Germline values: CDR1 KGHDR, CDR2 SFDVKD. This CDR3 comprises 14 residues.

CDR3 nucleotides: TGTGCCAGCAGCTTTGAGATAGCTTCCTACGAGCAGTACTTC. Translating it yields CASSFEIASYEQYF. The chain joins TRBV7-9 to TRBJ2-7, with unresolved D. Germline CDR1 and CDR2: SEHNR and FQNEAQ (reference sequence). The CDR3 spans 14 residues. The V gene lost 3 bases and the J gene lost 1 base, with 10 bases spanning the gap.

This clonotype was counted a few times. This chain links TRBV7-2 with TRBJ2-7; perhaps TRBD1 as D (5 bases). Trimming cost V 4 bases and J 3 bases, with 13 bases left between them. Germline CDR1 reads SGHTA; CDR2 reads FQGNSA. The CDR3 runs to 14 residues. The CDR3 coding sequence is TGTGCCAGCAGCTCCCACCCCCAGGGCTACGAGCAGTACTTC. The encoded protein is CASSSHPQGYEQYF. Based on the CDR3 plus reference TRBV7-2 and TRBJ2-7, the full variable domain is GAGVSQSPSNKVTEKGKDVELRCDPISGHTALYWYRQSLGQGLEFLIYFQGNSAPDKSGLPSDRFSAERTGGSVSTLTIQRTQQEDSAVYLCASSSHPQGYEQYFGPGTRLTVT.

This clonotype appeared a few times. CDR3 protein: CASSTTGYPSGANVLTF. CDR3 coding DNA: TGTGCCAGCAGCACTACAGGCTACCCCTCTGGGGCCAACGTCCTGACTTTC. This sequence joins TRBV7-8 and TRBJ2-6; TRBD1 might be the D (5 bases). CDR3 length: 17 amino acids. V lost 5 bases to trimming and J lost 0 bases, with 14 bases between them. The germline CDR1 and CDR2 sequences are SGHVS and FQNEAQ.

This clonotype occurred a few times. The chain is built from TRBV4-1 and TRBJ1-4; TRBD1 aligns across 9 bases. With 2 bases clipped from V and 5 bases from J, the junction kept 9 bases outside the gene matches. CDR1 is MGHRA, CDR2 YSYEKL, per germline. This CDR3 has 17 residues. As DNA, the CDR3 is TGCGCCAGCAGCCAACGTCGAATGGGGACAGGGAATGAAAAACTGTTTTTT. Protein sequence: CASSQRRMGTGNEKLFF.

The gene calls are TRBV9 and TRBJ1-1, with D unresolved. The CDR3 consists of 14 residues. The V gene's germline CDR1 is SGDLS and CDR2 YYNGEE. V was trimmed by 4 bases and J by 0 bases, leaving 10 bases between them. The CDR3 reads CASSPRTVNTEAFF. CDR3 in DNA: TGTGCCAGCAGCCCGCGGACGGTGAACACTGAAGCTTTCTTT.

The rearrangement uses TRBV10-3 and TRBJ2-5; D not resolved. Trimming cost V 6 bases and J 2 bases, with 10 bases left between them. In germline, CDR1 is ENHRY, CDR2 SYGVKD. The CDR3 has 13 residues. The CDR3 spells CAISAGVQETQYF. CDR3 nucleotide sequence: TGTGCCATCAGCGCAGGAGTGCAAGAGACCCAGTACTTC.

This clonotype was observed at least ten times. V usage is TRBV3-1 and J usage is TRBJ1-3, with TRBD1 as a possible D gene (6 bases). Trimming shortened V by 7 bases and J by 4 bases, and 14 bases separated the two germline ends. The CDR3 is 14 amino acids. Germline lookup yields CDR1 LGHDT and CDR2 YNNKEL (reference sequence). CDR3 DNA sequence: TGTGCCAGCACAAACCGGGGGCACGGAAACACCATATATTTT. This encodes CASTNRGHGNTIYF.

This clonotype has just a few counts. V is TRBV28 and J is TRBJ2-3; TRBD1 is a possible D gene (6 bases). Germline loops: CDR1 MDHEN, CDR2 SYDVKM. This CDR3 region has 16 residues. The V and J ends lost 4 bases and 0 bases respectively, with 14 bases between them. CDR3 protein: CASSSLTGSSTDTQYF. Here the CDR3 DNA reads TGTGCCAGCAGTTCACTAACAGGGTCTAGCACAGATACGCAGTATTTT.

Comments on this clonotype: This clone may be a read error of a much larger clone one base away. The final CDR3 position lacks the conserved phenylalanine or tryptophan, pointing to a likely read error. The chain is built from TRBV7-9 and TRBJ1-2, with D uncertain. V dropped 5 bases and J dropped 2 bases, with 15 bases sitting between them. There are 15 residues in the CDR3. Germline V gene data show CDR1 as SEHNR and CDR2 as FQNEAQ (reference sequence). CDR3: CASSPSPAANYGYTL. CDR3 nucleotide sequence: TGTGCCAGCAGCCCCTCCCCTGCAGCAAACTATGGCTACACCCTC.